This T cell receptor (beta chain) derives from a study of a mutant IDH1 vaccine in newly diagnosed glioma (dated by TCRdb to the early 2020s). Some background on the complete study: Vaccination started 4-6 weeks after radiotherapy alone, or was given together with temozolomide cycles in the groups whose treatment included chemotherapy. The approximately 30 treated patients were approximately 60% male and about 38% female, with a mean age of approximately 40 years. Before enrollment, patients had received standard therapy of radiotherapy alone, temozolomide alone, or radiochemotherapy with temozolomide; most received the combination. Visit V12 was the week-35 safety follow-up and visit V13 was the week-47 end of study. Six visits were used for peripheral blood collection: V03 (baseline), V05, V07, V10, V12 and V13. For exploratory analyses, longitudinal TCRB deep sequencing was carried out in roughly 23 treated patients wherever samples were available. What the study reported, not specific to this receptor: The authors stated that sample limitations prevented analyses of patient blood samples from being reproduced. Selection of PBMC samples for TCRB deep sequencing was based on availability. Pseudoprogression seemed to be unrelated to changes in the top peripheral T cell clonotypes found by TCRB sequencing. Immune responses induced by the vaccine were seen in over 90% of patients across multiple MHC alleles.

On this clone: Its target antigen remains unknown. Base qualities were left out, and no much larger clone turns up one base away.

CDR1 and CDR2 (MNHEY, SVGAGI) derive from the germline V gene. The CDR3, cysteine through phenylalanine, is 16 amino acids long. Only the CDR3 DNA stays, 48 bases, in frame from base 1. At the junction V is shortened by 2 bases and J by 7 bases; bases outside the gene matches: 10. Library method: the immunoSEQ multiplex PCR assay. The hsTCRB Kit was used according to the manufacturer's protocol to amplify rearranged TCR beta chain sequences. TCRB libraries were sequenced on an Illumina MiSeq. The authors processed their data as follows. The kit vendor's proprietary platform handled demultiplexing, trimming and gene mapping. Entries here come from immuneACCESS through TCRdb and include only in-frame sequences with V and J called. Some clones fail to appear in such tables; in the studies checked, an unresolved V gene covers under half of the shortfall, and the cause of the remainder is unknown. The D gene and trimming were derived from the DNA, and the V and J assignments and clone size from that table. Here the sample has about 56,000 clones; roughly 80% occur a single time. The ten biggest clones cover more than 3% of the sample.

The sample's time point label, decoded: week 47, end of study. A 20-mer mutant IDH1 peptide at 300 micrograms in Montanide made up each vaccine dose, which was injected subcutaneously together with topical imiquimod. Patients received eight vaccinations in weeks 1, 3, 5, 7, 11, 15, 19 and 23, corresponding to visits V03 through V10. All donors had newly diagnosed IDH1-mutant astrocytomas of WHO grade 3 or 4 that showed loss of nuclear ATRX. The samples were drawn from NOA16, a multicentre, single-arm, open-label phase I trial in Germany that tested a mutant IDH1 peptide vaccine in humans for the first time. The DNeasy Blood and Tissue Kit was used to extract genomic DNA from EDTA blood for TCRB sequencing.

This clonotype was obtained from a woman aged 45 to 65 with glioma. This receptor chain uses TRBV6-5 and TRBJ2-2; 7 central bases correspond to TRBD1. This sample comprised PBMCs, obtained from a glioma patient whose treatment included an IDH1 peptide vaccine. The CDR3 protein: CASSYIRGGAVGELFF. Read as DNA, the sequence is TGTGCCAGCAGTTACATTAGAGGGGGCGCCGTCGGGGAGCTGTTTTTT.